The clone carrying this T cell receptor beta chain appeared many times. Its target is not known. The read terminates 3 residues before the CDR3 end, so the remaining end is supplied by the germline J gene. This specimen belongs to a study of T cell clonality in common variable immunodeficiency. The study's findings and limits: Repertoire-complication correlations in CVID were limited by patient heterogeneity. Compared with controls, CVID subjects had fewer shared TCRbeta clones.

Control and CVID samples contributed equal amounts of genomic DNA. Here immunoSEQ multiplex PCR was the method, and the copy in TCRdb shows in-frame clones only, minus some. Observed are about 34,000 clones, no singletons, with the top ten taking 2.5% to 3%. Caucasian heritage predominated among both patients and controls. The CDR3 totals 15 residues. Trimming took 1 base from V and 5 from J; bases not matched to a gene: 4. The V gene's germline CDR1 is LGHNT and CDR2 FRNRAP. The J gene is TRBJ2-1, the V gene TRBV12-5; 8 bases agree with TRBD2. The sequence derives from a person between 18 and 69 years old in good health. Sequences were obtained from peripheral blood mononuclear cells. CDR3 region: CASGLAPGGNNEQFF. The part of the CDR3 DNA that was read is TGTGCTAGTGGTTTGGCCCCGGGGGGGAACAATGAG.